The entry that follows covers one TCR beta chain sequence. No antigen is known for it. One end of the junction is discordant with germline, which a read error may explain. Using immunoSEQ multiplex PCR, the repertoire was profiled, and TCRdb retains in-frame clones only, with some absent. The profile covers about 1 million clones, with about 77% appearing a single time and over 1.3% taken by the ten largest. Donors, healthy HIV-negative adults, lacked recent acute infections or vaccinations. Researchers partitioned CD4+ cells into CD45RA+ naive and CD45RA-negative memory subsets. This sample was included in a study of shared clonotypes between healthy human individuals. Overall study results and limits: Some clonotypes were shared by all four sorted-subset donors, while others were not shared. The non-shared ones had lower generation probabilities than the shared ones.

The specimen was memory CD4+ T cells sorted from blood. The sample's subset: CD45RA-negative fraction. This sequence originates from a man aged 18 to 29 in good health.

CDR3 region: CASSSSGGPLPTQYF. CDR3 sequence (DNA): TGTGCTAGCAGCTCCTCGGGGGGACCGCTCCCGACCCAGTACTTC. The rearrangement uses TRBV7-7 and TRBJ2-5; 7 bases map to TRBD2. Germline values: CDR1 SSHAT, CDR2 FNYEAQ (reference sequence). The CDR3 sequence is 15 residues long.